Given below is one T cell receptor beta chain in context. Its antigen is currently unknown. CD4+ T cells from unexposed donors were obtained before the COVID-19 pandemic (2011-2018). CD4 enrichment then naive enrichment separated naive from memory CD4+ cells. Trimming stripped 2 bases from V and 2 bases from J, with 11 bases between. The CDR3 spans 15 residues. Germline CDR1 is SGHNT and CDR2 is YENEEA. Naive and memory CD4+ T cell DNA was deep-sequenced without culture. TCRdb keeps only in-frame clones here, not all; method: immunoSEQ multiplex PCR. Seen here are approximately 59,000 clones, 87% observed once, and the top ten hold 1.5% to 2%. This sample is drawn from a study of CD4 T cells in relation to SARS-CoV-2 and coronaviruses. General study findings and limits: According to naive versus memory sequencing, detected responses are memory recall, not newly primed. Compared with monoreactive clones, crossreactive clones showed significantly weaker SARS-CoV-2 expansion.

The chain couples TRBV11-3 to TRBJ2-3, with D perhaps matching TRBD1 (6 bases). The sequenced sample consisted of memory CD4+ T cells from PBMCs. This receptor was identified in a human donor in good health. CDR3 loop: CASSLQGLNTDTQYF. CDR3 nucleotides: TGTGCCAGCAGCTTACAGGGGCTCAACACAGATACGCAGTATTTT.